This is a list of T cell receptor beta chains from one sample in a study of post-analysis software for immune sequencing data. Using its own MiXCR run on the PCR reads, TCRdb lists one record per CDR3 protein. The sample yields more than 450,000 distinct CDR3 sequences, 34% seen once. Sample: blood. The source is a girl younger than 18 with multiple sclerosis. Each CDR3 is given with its conserved first and last residue. Each record gives: clone size, J gene, D gene, V gene, CDR3 protein, CDR3 DNA. The D gene is left open where the match is weak. Clone size is stated in some rows and not others, as once, few, many or a class when expanded.

NA	TRBJ2-3	NA	TRBV20-1	CSARATGYSSTDTQYF	TGCAGTGCTAGAGCTACAGGTTATTCTAGCACAGATACGCAGTATTTT
NA	TRBJ2-1	NA	TRBV7-2	CASRVGGLSYNEQFF	TGTGCCAGCAGGGTGGGCGGTCTCTCCTACAATGAGCAGTTCTTC
few	TRBJ2-1	TRBD2	TRBV5-1	CASSSTSGGVSSYNEQFF	TGCGCCAGCAGCTCGACTAGCGGGGGGGTTAGCTCCTACAATGAGCAGTTCTTC
many	TRBJ2-5	NA	TRBV15	CATGIGTQETQYF	TGTGCCACCGGGATAGGGACCCAAGAGACCCAGTACTTC
many	TRBJ2-1	NA	TRBV5-1	CASSFSNEQFF	TGCGCCAGCAGCTTTTCGAATGAGCAGTTCTTC
once	TRBJ2-3	TRBD1	TRBV5-1	CASSWTGVLTDTQYF	TGCGCCAGCAGCTGGACAGGGGTCCTCACAGATACGCAGTATTTT
few	TRBJ1-5	NA	TRBV5-1	CASSLTGEGDQPQHF	TGCGCCAGCAGCTTGACGGGGGAAGGGGATCAGCCCCAGCATTTT
NA	TRBJ1-1	NA	TRBV29-1	CSVLDSNTEAFF	TGCAGCGTTTTGGACAGTAACACTGAAGCTTTCTTT
few	TRBJ2-5	NA	TRBV20-1	CSARAIDRFQGPQGTQYF	TGCAGTGCTAGAGCCATTGACCGCTTCCAGGGACCCCAAGGGACCCAGTACTTC
NA	TRBJ2-1	NA	TRBV11-1	CASTWGRSSYNEQFF	TGTGCCAGCACCTGGGGCCGGAGCTCCTACAATGAGCAGTTCTTC
few	TRBJ2-3	NA	TRBV25-1	CASSEGHSTDTQYF	TGTGCCAGCAGTGAGGGACATAGCACAGATACGCAGTATTTT
once	TRBJ2-5	NA	TRBV3-1	CASSQYYDNQETQYF	TGTGCCAGCAGCCAATACTATGACAACCAAGAGACCCAGTACTTC
NA	TRBJ2-1	NA	TRBV10-3	CAISESTGTHNEQFF	TGTGCCATCAGTGAGTCCACAGGGACTCACAATGAGCAGTTCTTC
NA	TRBJ1-2	TRBD1	TRBV5-1	CASSLGPRQGRNGYTF	TGCGCCAGCAGCTTGGGTCCGCGACAGGGTAGGAATGGCTACACCTTC
few	TRBJ1-6	NA	TRBV9	CASSVEMGNSPLHF	TGTGCCAGCAGCGTAGAGATGGGAAATTCACCCCTCCACTTT
NA	TRBJ1-1	NA	TRBV6-5	CASSYSPGLRGGAFF	TGTGCCAGCAGTTACTCTCCCGGGCTCCGGGGGGGAGCTTTCTTT
NA	TRBJ2-1	TRBD2	TRBV20-1	CSAEGTSGVVYYNEQFF	TGCAGTGCGGAAGGGACTAGCGGGGTTGTGTATTACAATGAGCAGTTCTTC
NA	TRBJ2-1	TRBD1	TRBV5-8	CASADRDYNEQFF	TGTGCCAGCGCGGACAGGGACTACAATGAGCAGTTCTTC
NA	TRBJ1-2	NA	TRBV24-1	CATSDGGLYGYTF	TGTGCCACCAGTGACGGAGGTCTGTATGGCTACACCTTC
few	TRBJ2-5	NA	TRBV7-9	CASSLVQEETQYF	TGTGCCAGCAGCTTAGTTCAGGAAGAGACCCAGTACTTC
few	TRBJ2-1	NA	TRBV5-4	CASSVNVGGEQFF	TGTGCCAGCAGCGTAAATGTAGGAGGTGAGCAGTTCTTC